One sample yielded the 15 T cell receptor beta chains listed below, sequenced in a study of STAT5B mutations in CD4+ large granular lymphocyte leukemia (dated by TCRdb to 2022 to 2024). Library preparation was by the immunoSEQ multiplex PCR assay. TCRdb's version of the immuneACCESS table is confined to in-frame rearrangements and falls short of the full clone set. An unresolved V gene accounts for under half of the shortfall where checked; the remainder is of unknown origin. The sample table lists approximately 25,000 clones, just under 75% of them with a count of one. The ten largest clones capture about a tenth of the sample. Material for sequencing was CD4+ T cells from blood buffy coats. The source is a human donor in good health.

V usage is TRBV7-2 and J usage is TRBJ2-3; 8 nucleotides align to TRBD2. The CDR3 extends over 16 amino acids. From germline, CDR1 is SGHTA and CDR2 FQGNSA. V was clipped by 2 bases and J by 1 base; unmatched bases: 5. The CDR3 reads CASSLRGGHGTDTQYF. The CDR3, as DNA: TGTGCCAGCAGCTTACGGGGGGGCCATGGCACAGATACGCAGTATTTT.

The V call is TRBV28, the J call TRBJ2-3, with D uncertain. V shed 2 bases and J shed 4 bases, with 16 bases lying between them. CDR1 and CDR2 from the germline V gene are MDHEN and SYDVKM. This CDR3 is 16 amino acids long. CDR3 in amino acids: CASSLNQLKRADTQYF. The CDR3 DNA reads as TGTGCCAGCAGTTTAAACCAACTCAAGCGTGCAGATACGCAGTATTTT.

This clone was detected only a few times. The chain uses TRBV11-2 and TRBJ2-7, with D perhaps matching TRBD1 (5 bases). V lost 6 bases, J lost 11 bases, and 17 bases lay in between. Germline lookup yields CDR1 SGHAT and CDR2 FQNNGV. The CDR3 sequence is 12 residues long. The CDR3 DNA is TGTGCCAGCAGTTTGGGCGTAGACAGCAAGTACTTC. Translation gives CASSLGVDSKYF.

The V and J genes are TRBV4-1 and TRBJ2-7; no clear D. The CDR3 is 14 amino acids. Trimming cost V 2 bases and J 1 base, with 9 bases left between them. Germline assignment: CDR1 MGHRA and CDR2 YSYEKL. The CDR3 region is CASSQYDGSYEQYF. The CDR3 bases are TGCGCCAGCAGCCAATACGACGGTTCCTACGAGCAGTACTTC.

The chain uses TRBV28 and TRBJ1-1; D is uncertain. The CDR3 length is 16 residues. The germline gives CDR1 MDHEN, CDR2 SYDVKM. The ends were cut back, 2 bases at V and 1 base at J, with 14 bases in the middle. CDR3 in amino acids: CASSLHRRRTNTEAFF. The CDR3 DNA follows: TGTGCCAGCAGTTTACACCGACGGAGAACGAACACTGAAGCTTTCTTT.

CDR3: CASSFTGGRDTQYF. In DNA, the CDR3 is TGTGCCAGCAGCTTTACAGGGGGCCGAGATACGCAGTATTTT. The chain uses TRBV5-8 and TRBJ2-3, with 9 bases lining up with TRBD1. The germline gives CDR1 SGHTS, CDR2 YDEGEE. V gave up 2 bases and J gave up 5 bases; unmatched junction bases: 3. CDR3 size: 14 residues.

The CDR3 coding sequence is TGTGCCAGCAGCTCGGCCCCAAGCGCCTACGAGCAGTACGTC. The encoded protein is CASSSAPSAYEQYV. The chain carries TRBV11-2 and TRBJ2-7; unclear D gene. This CDR3 is built from 14 residues. Per the germline V gene, CDR1 is SGHAT and CDR2 is FQNNGV. Trimming took off 4 bases at V and 2 bases at J, with 12 bases between the two ends.

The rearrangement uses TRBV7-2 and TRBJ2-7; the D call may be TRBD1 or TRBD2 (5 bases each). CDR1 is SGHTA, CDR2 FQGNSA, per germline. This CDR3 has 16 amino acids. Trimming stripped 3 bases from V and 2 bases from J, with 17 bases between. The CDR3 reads CASSLLFGGRAYEQYV. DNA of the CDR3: TGTGCCAGCAGCTTGCTTTTTGGGGGACGGGCCTACGAGCAGTACGTC.

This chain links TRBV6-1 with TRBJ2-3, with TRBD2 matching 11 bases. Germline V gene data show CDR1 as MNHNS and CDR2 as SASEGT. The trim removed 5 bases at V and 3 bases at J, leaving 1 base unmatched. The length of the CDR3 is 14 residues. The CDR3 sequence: CASSPSGRTDTQYF. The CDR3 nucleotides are TGTGCCAGCAGTCCTAGCGGGAGGACAGATACGCAGTATTTT.

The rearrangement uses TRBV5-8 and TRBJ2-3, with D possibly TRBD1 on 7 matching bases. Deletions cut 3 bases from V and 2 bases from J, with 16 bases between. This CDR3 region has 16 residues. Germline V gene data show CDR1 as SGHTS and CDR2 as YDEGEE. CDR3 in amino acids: CASSSLTGTLTDTQYF. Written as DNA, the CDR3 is TGTGCCAGCAGCTCCTTGACAGGGACTCTCACAGATACGCAGTATTTT.

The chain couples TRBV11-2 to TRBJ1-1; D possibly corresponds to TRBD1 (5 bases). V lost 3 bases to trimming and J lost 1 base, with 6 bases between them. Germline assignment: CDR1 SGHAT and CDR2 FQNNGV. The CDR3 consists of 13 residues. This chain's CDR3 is CASSFGQNTEAFF. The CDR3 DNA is TGTGCCAGCAGCTTCGGACAGAACACTGAAGCTTTCTTT.

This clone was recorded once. CDR3 amino acids: CASTGSRGAGEKLFF. The CDR3 coding sequence is TGTGCCAGCACCGGAAGCCGGGGGGCCGGTGAAAAACTGTTTTTT. The chain uses TRBV2 and TRBJ1-4; D may be TRBD1 (6 bases). V was clipped by 7 bases and J by 7 bases, with 19 bases between them. The V gene's germline CDR1 is SNHLY and CDR2 FYNNEI. This CDR3 contains 15 residues. The full variable domain, with the rest looked up from reference TRBV2 and TRBJ1-4, is EPEVTQTPSHQVTQMGQEVILRCVPISNHLYFYWYRQILGQKVEFLVSFYNNEISEKSEIFDDQFSVERPDGSNFTLKIRSTKLEDSAMYFCASTGSRGAGEKLFFGSGTQLSVL.

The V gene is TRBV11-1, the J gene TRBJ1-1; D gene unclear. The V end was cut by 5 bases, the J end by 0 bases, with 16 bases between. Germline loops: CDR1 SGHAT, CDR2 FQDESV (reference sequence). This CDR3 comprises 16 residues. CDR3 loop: CASSPNSAAMNTEAFF. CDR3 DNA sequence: TGTGCCAGCAGCCCAAACTCAGCAGCCATGAACACTGAAGCTTTCTTT. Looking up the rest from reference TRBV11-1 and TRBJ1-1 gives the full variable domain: EAEVAQSPRYKITEKSQAVAFWCDPISGHATLYWYRQILGQGPELLVQFQDESVVDDSQLPKDRFSAERLKGVDSTLKIQPAELGDSAMYLCASSPNSAAMNTEAFFGQGTRLTVV.

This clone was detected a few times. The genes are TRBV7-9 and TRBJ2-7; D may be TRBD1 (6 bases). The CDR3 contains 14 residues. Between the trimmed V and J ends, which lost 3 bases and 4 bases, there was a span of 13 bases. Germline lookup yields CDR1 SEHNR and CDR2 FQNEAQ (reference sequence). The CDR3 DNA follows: TGTGCCAGCAGCTTTAGCCCTACAGGGTACGAGCAGTACTTC. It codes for CASSFSPTGYEQYF.

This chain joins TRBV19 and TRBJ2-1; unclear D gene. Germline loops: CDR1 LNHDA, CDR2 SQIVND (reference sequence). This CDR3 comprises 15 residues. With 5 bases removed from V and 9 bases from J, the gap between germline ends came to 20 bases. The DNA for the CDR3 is TGTGCCAGTAGTTTACGAAGCCACACGCTACGTGAGCAGTTCTTC. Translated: CASSLRSHTLREQFF.